These T cell receptor beta chains were read from a single sample in a study of blood T cells in healthy people across ages. Each CDR3 protein is one row after TCRdb ran MiXCR on the 5' RACE reads. Here the sample spans some 1.7 million distinct CDR3 sequences, approximately 30% being singletons. Sequencing was done on a sample of blood. Receptors were obtained from a woman aged 25-40 years in good health. CDR3s include the opening cysteine and the closing phenylalanine or tryptophan. A D gene is named only where the DNA matches it firmly. Size is omitted from some rows. Given values are once, few, many or a class for expanded clones.

v_gene	abundance	j_gene	d_gene	CDR3nt	CDR3aa
TRBV7-2	.	TRBJ2-1	TRBD2	TGTGCCAGCAGCTTACTGCTAGCGGGAGAGGGTGAGCAGTTCTTC	CASSLLLAGEGEQFF
TRBV29-1	.	TRBJ1-4	.	TGCAGCGCCCAGACTAATGAAAAACTGTTTTTT	CSAQTNEKLFF
TRBV5-1	.	TRBJ2-1	.	TGCGCCAGCAGCCTATTTAATGAGCAGCTCTTC	CASSLFNEQLF
TRBV6-6	few	TRBJ2-3	TRBD2	TGTGCCAGCAGGCGGGAGGGCAACACAGATACGCAGTATTTT	CASRREGNTDTQYF
TRBV27	.	TRBJ2-1	.	TGTGCCAGCAGGGTTTGGGCCGGGACAGAGCAGTTCTTC	CASRVWAGTEQFF
TRBV5-1	.	TRBJ1-2	TRBD1	TGCGCCAGCAGCGACACCGGGACAGGGAATTCGGGCTACACCTTC	CASSDTGTGNSGYTF
TRBV4-1	.	TRBJ2-5	TRBD2	TGCGCCAGCAGCCAAGATCAGGTAGCGGGAAACCAAGAGACCCAGTACTTC	CASSQDQVAGNQETQYF
TRBV7-2	few	TRBJ1-1	.	TGTGCCAGCAGCTTAACAGTAGCGTTCGGGGACACTGAAGCTTTCTTT	CASSLTVAFGDTEAFF
TRBV6-6	.	TRBJ2-1	.	TGTGCCACCAACACCCCGGCCGAAGAGACCCAGTTCTTC	CATNTPAEETQFF
TRBV29-1	.	TRBJ1-1	.	TGCAGCGTTGAAGTATTTCCGAGAACTGAAGCTTTCTTT	CSVEVFPRTEAFF
TRBV3-1	.	TRBJ2-2	.	TGTGCCAGCAGGGCGGAGTCGGGCAACACCGGGGAGCTGTTTTTT	CASRAESGNTGELFF
TRBV15	.	TRBJ1-4	.	TGTGCCACCAGCAGAGAGAGGGCGGACTCGACTTCAACTAATGAAAAACTGTTTTTT	CATSRERADSTSTNEKLFF
TRBV5-1	few	TRBJ1-2	.	TGCGCCAGCAGCTTGGATGAAGGGCGCTATGGCTACACCTTC	CASSLDEGRYGYTF
TRBV7-2	many	TRBJ2-1	TRBD2	TGTGCCAGCAGCTTAGATGCTAGCGGGAGTTATGAGCAGTTCTTC	CASSLDASGSYEQFF
TRBV6-5	few	TRBJ2-5	TRBD2	TGTGCCAGCAGTTCTAGCGGACTGAGGGAGACCCAGTACTTC	CASSSSGLRETQYF
TRBV5-5	few	TRBJ2-3	.	TGTGCCAGCAGCACCGGACAGCGGGCCACAGATACGCAGTATTTT	CASSTGQRATDTQYF
TRBV20-1	.	TRBJ2-5	TRBD2	TGCAGTGCTAGAGTACCTAGCGGGAGAGAGACCCAGTACTTC	CSARVPSGRETQYF
TRBV7-2	.	TRBJ2-1	.	TGTGCCAGCAGCTTAGAACGGGCCCTCTACAATGAGCAGTTCTTC	CASSLERALYNEQFF
TRBV7-8	.	TRBJ1-1	.	TGTGCCAGCAGCTTACCGCGCACCCTAGGGGCCACTGAAGCTTTCTTT	CASSLPRTLGATEAFF
TRBV27	.	TRBJ2-1	.	TGTGCCAGCAGTTACCGAGGGAACAATGAGCAGTTCTTC	CASSYRGNNEQFF
TRBV29-1	.	TRBJ2-7	.	TGCAGCGGGTGGCGGCCATTATCCTACGAGCAGTACTTC	CSGWRPLSYEQYF
TRBV30	.	TRBJ2-7	.	TGTGCCTGGAGTGTACTAGGGGCCTGGGAACCCTACGAGCAGTACTTC	CAWSVLGAWEPYEQYF
TRBV3-1	few	TRBJ2-4	.	TGTGCCAGCAGCCAAGGTTGGGGGCGGAACATTCAGTACTTC	CASSQGWGRNIQYF
TRBV20-1	many	TRBJ2-5	.	TGCAGTGCGACTTTGACGGGGGCGACCGAGACCCAGTACTTC	CSATLTGATETQYF
TRBV5-6	few	TRBJ2-5	.	TGTGCCAGCAGCCTGCTGGGACTGGAGACCCAGTACTTC	CASSLLGLETQYF
TRBV12-3/TRBV12-4	few	TRBJ1-6	.	TGTGCCGGCAGTCGCTTTCCGGGGCTTAATTCACCCCTCCACTTT	CAGSRFPGLNSPLHF
TRBV12-3/TRBV12-4	many	TRBJ2-1	.	TGTGCCACCCGGACATTCAATGAGCAGTTCTTC	CATRTFNEQFF
TRBV29-1	many	TRBJ2-3	TRBD1	TGCAGCGTGGGGGACAGGGGGACAGATACGCAGTATTTT	CSVGDRGTDTQYF
TRBV18	.	TRBJ2-1	TRBD1	TGTGCCAGCTCACCAGTGGGACAGGGGGCCAATGAGCAGTTCTTC	CASSPVGQGANEQFF
TRBV6-6	many	TRBJ2-3	.	TGTGCCAGCAGTCCCCCGGGGGCCCCGGATACGCAGTATTTT	CASSPPGAPDTQYF
TRBV5-1	few	TRBJ2-5	.	TGCGCCAGCAAGGGCGAAGGAGAGACCCAGTACTTC	CASKGEGETQYF
TRBV25-1	.	TRBJ1-2	.	TGTGCCAGCAGTGAAAACAGCTTCTATGGCTACATCTTC	CASSENSFYGYIF
TRBV6-6	.	TRBJ2-1	.	TGTGCCAGCAGTTACGAGAGGGATGAGCAGTTCTTC	CASSYERDEQFF
TRBV11-2	.	TRBJ2-3	.	TGTGCCAGCAGCTTAGTAGCGGTCACAGATACGCAGTATTTT	CASSLVAVTDTQYF
TRBV20-1	.	TRBJ2-5	TRBD2	TGCAGTGCTCTAGCGGGAGAGAAAGAGGCCCAGTACTTC	CSALAGEKEAQYF
TRBV24-1	few	TRBJ1-5	.	TGTGCCACCAGTGTGCTAGGGGGAGAGCCCCAGCATTTT	CATSVLGGEPQHF
TRBV6-6	.	TRBJ2-7	.	TGTGCCAGCAGTTCTCGCCAGGGAGTGGTTTACGAGCAGTACTTC	CASSSRQGVVYEQYF
TRBV28	few	TRBJ2-7	.	TGTGCCAGCACCTTTAGCAGGGATAGTATGGTTTATGAGCAGTACTTC	CASTFSRDSMVYEQYF
TRBV6-1	many	TRBJ2-7	.	TGTGCCAGCAGTGGGGAAGCCCTCTACGAGCAGTACTTC	CASSGEALYEQYF
TRBV2	few	TRBJ2-5	TRBD2	TGTGCCAGCAGCGGACTAGCGGGGGCCCTCGTTAGGGAGACCCAGTACTTC	CASSGLAGALVRETQYF
TRBV27	.	TRBJ1-2	.	TGTGCCAGCAGTAGGATACAGGGCCTTTTTGGCTACACCTTC	CASSRIQGLFGYTF
TRBV9	few	TRBJ2-7	.	TGTGCCAGCAGCGTAAGTGGGATCGCCTACAATGAGCAGTACTTC	CASSVSGIAYNEQYF
TRBV5-1	few	TRBJ2-6	TRBD1	TGCGCCAGCAGCTCGCAGCCTGGGACAGCTTACTCTGGGGCCAACGTCCTGACTTTC	CASSSQPGTAYSGANVLTF
TRBV24-1	few	TRBJ2-1	.	TGTGCCACCAGTGATTGGCAGGGCAATGAGCAGTTCTTC	CATSDWQGNEQFF
TRBV28	.	TRBJ2-1	.	TGTGCCAGCAGCCCAAGCCGTAGGGCCAACAATGAGCAGTTCTTC	CASSPSRRANNEQFF
TRBV10-3	many	TRBJ2-5	.	TGTGCCATCAGTGAGTCGATTAGGGAGACCCAGTACTTC	CAISESIRETQYF
TRBV12-3/TRBV12-4	.	TRBJ1-5	.	TGTGCCAGCAGTAAGGACGGGGGCCAGAATCAGCCCCAGCATTTT	CASSKDGGQNQPQHF
TRBV12-3/TRBV12-4	few	TRBJ2-1	TRBD2	TGTGCCAGCAGTAAAAGCGGGAGTAAAGTGAATGAGCAGTTCTTC	CASSKSGSKVNEQFF
TRBV10-2	many	TRBJ2-7	TRBD2	TGCGCCAGCAGTGAGACTAGCGGGCGAACATCCTACGAGCAGTACTTC	CASSETSGRTSYEQYF
TRBV20-1	.	TRBJ2-5	TRBD2	TGCAGTGCTGGGGACGCTAGCGGAGGGCAAGAGACCCAGTACTTC	CSAGDASGGQETQYF
TRBV10-3	few	TRBJ2-3	TRBD2	TGTGCCATCAGTGAGTCTCTAGCGGGTATCACAGATACGCAGTATTTT	CAISESLAGITDTQYF
TRBV28	few	TRBJ2-7	.	TGTGCCAGCAGTTTCACGGAAAGGGACGAGCAGTACTTC	CASSFTERDEQYF
TRBV28	.	TRBJ2-7	TRBD1	TGTGCCAGCAGCCGAGGCGGGACAGGGAGCCACGAGCAGTACTTC	CASSRGGTGSHEQYF
TRBV7-9	few	TRBJ2-1	.	TGTGCCAGCAGCTTGAGAGGGAGTATCAATGAGCAGTTCTTC	CASSLRGSINEQFF
TRBV15	many	TRBJ2-6	TRBD1	TGTGCCACCAGCAGGACAGGGGCCGGGGCCAACGTCCTGACTTTC	CATSRTGAGANVLTF
TRBV7-9	few	TRBJ1-1	.	TGTGCCAGCAGCTTGGGGCGCAACTTCGGCACTGAAGCTTTCTTT	CASSLGRNFGTEAFF